These 29 T cell receptor beta chains were sequenced from one sample in a study of Graves' ophthalmopathy and Graves' hyperthyroidism. TCR beta CDR3 amplification used RNA transcripts. After a first-round RT-PCR with HTBI primers, a second-round multiplex PCR was run. TCRdb independently ran MiXCR on the multiplex PCR reads; one entry per CDR3 protein. The sample records under 350,000 distinct CDR3 sequences, 17% being singletons. Input material: peripheral blood. The receptor set was obtained from an adult man with Graves' ophthalmopathy.

This clonotype came up many times. The chain combines TRBV7-2 with TRBJ1-2; the D is unclear. Looked up from germline, CDR1 is SGHTA and CDR2 is FQGNSA. The CDR3 is 14 residues long. V was clipped by 5 bases and J by 4 bases, with 14 bases between them. The CDR3 loop is CASSQLTETYGYTF. CDR3 coding DNA: TGTGCCAGCAGCCAACTCACAGAGACCTATGGCTACACCTTC.

At least ten counts were recorded for this clonotype. The J gene is TRBJ1-1, the V gene TRBV30; no clear D gene. This CDR3 has 14 amino acids. Trimming took 0 bases from V and 5 from J, leaving 13 bases between them. Germline V gene data show CDR1 as GTSNPN and CDR2 as SVGIG (reference sequence). CDR3 in DNA: TGTGCCTGGAGTGTATGGGCTCATGAAACTGAAGCTTTCTTT. This sequence encodes CAWSVWAHETEAFF. Variable domain in full (rest from reference TRBV30 and TRBJ1-1): SQTIHQWPATLVQPVGSPLSLECTVEGTSNPNLYWYRQAAGRGLQLLFYSVGIGQISSEVPQNLSASRPQDRQFILSSKKLLLSDSGFYLCAWSVWAHETEAFFGQGTRLTVV.

This clonotype has ten or more counts. This CDR3 reads CASSPGAVTGNTIYF. CDR3 in DNA: TGTGCCAGCAGCCCAGGGGCGGTAACTGGAAACACCATATATTTT. V and J are TRBV7-2 and TRBJ1-3; a weak D match, TRBD1 (6 bases). This CDR3 contains 15 residues. Germline V lookup: CDR1 SGHTA, CDR2 FQGNSA. Trimming pared 5 bases from V and 2 bases from J, leaving 13 bases between.

This clonotype has a count of ten or more. This chain joins TRBV28 and TRBJ2-7; D may be TRBD1 or TRBD2 (6 bases each). This CDR3 comprises 15 residues. Trimming took 2 bases from V and 2 from J, leaving 13 bases between them. Germline loops: CDR1 MDHEN, CDR2 SYDVKM. The CDR3 loop reads CASSLPGAVTYEQYF. The CDR3 DNA follows: TGTGCCAGCAGTTTACCGGGGGCCGTTACCTACGAGCAGTACTTC.

This clonotype occurred many times. V gene TRBV19 combines with J gene TRBJ2-7; tentatively, D is TRBD2 (6 bases). Trimming removed 3 bases at V and 7 bases at J, with 10 bases between. The CDR3 extends over 12 amino acids. Germline V lookup: CDR1 LNHDA, CDR2 SQIVND (reference sequence). Written as DNA, the CDR3 is TGTGCCAGTAGTATTGGTGGAGGGGAGCAGTACTTC. Its translation: CASSIGGGEQYF.

This clonotype was recorded many times. J is TRBJ2-5 and V is TRBV20-1; TRBD2 agrees at 11 bases. This CDR3 contains 16 residues. The germline gives CDR1 DFQATT, CDR2 SNEGSKA (reference sequence). The V gene end was trimmed by 0 bases and the J gene end by 2 bases; junction bases not matched to a gene: 5. CDR3 amino acids: CSAREGLAGRQETQYF. For the CDR3, the DNA is TGCAGTGCTAGAGAAGGACTAGCGGGCCGACAAGAGACCCAGTACTTC.

This clonotype was detected ten times or more. The J gene is TRBJ1-2, the V gene TRBV6-1; no definite D call. The V gene's germline CDR1 is MNHNS and CDR2 SASEGT. This CDR3 is built from 14 residues. The V end lost 3 bases, the J end lost 1 base, and 9 bases lay between the germline ends. CDR3 residues: CASSDEIFNYGYTF. CDR3 sequence (DNA): TGTGCCAGCAGTGACGAGATTTTTAACTATGGCTACACCTTC.

This clonotype was recorded at least ten times. The chain links TRBV19 to TRBJ2-2; D ambiguous. Germline CDR1 and CDR2: LNHDA and SQIVND (reference sequence). This CDR3 region has 12 residues. V lost 5 bases and J 1 base, leaving 2 bases between the germline ends. CDR3 loop: CASSENTGELFF. CDR3 in DNA: TGTGCCAGTAGTGAGAACACCGGGGAGCTGTTTTTT.

This clonotype occurred many times. The chain has TRBV9 and TRBJ2-7; possibly TRBD1 or TRBD2 for D (5 bases each). Deletions cut 0 bases from V and 7 bases from J, with 17 bases between. From germline, CDR1 is SGDLS and CDR2 YYNGEE. The length of the CDR3 is 15 residues. The CDR3 region is CASSVDWGSNGEQYF. The CDR3 DNA is TGTGCCAGCAGCGTAGACTGGGGGTCGAACGGGGAGCAGTACTTC.

This clonotype was detected ten times or more. The V and J genes are TRBV4-1 and TRBJ1-1; D is possibly TRBD1 (6 bases). The CDR3 runs to 15 residues. V lost 4 bases and J lost 4, with 16 bases in between. Germline V gene sequence: CDR1 MGHRA, CDR2 YSYEKL. The CDR3 bases are TGCGCCAGCAGCCTCCAACAAGGGGGATCCACTGAAGCTTTCTTT. Translated: CASSLQQGGSTEAFF.

The J gene is TRBJ2-5, the V gene TRBV6-1, with 13 positions matching TRBD2. CDR1 is MNHNS and CDR2 is SASEGT in the germline V gene. The length of the CDR3 is 21 residues. V lost 2 bases and J lost 2; bases outside the gene matches: 17. DNA of the CDR3: TGTGCCAGCAGTGAACAACTAGCGGGAGGGCCGGTGGGGTGGGGTCAAGAGACCCAGTACTTC. Its translation is CASSEQLAGGPVGWGQETQYF.

This clonotype has at least ten counts. V usage is TRBV20-1 and J usage is TRBJ2-7, with D tentatively TRBD1 (6 bases). The CDR3 has 11 amino acids. The germline V gene has CDR1 DFQATT and CDR2 SNEGSKA (reference sequence). The DNA of the CDR3 is TGCAGGGTGACAGGCGGTGGCGAGCAGTACTTC. Protein sequence: CRVTGGGEQYF.

The chain is built from TRBV6-5 and TRBJ1-2; D call uncertain. V was trimmed by 2 bases and J by 5 bases, leaving 6 bases between them. The CDR3 sequence is 12 residues long. Germline lookup yields CDR1 MNHEY and CDR2 SVGAGI. The CDR3 DNA reads as TGTGCCAGCAGTTACCACCCTTATGGCTACACCTTC. Its translation is CASSYHPYGYTF.

This clonotype was detected ten times or more. This chain uses TRBV20-1 with TRBJ2-5; D unresolved. V lost 4 bases and J 3 bases, leaving 21 bases between the germline ends. CDR3 length: 16 residues. CDR1 and CDR2 from the germline V gene are DFQATT and SNEGSKA (reference sequence). Written as DNA, the CDR3 is TGCAGTGCTACAACCACCCAGTTGGCTGGAAAAGAGACCCAGTACTTC. The encoded protein is CSATTTQLAGKETQYF.

In this sample, this clonotype turned up many times. The chain employs TRBV6-6 and TRBJ2-2, with 12 bases matching TRBD2. The CDR3 totals 21 residues. Germline CDR1 MNHNY, CDR2 SVGAGI (reference sequence). With 2 bases clipped from V and 2 bases from J, the junction kept 15 bases outside the gene matches. For the CDR3, the DNA is TGTGCCAGCAGTTACCGTAAAATACCTGGACTAGCGGGGAGAAACACCGGGGAGCTGTTTTTT. Translation: CASSYRKIPGLAGRNTGELFF.

This clonotype was observed at least ten times. This rearrangement joins TRBV20-1 to TRBJ2-3, with 8 bases fitting TRBD2. In germline, CDR1 is DFQATT, CDR2 SNEGSKA (reference sequence). The trim removed 0 bases at V and 2 bases at J, leaving 7 bases unmatched. The CDR3 contains 16 residues. The DNA for the CDR3 is TGCAGTGCTAGAGATTATATAGCGGGAAACACAGATACGCAGTATTTT. Protein: CSARDYIAGNTDTQYF.

Concerning this clonotype itself: At one of its ends the junction is not consistent with the germline gene, which may arise from a read error. J is TRBJ2-5 and V is TRBV5-1; 9 nucleotides agree with TRBD2. Germline V gene data show CDR1 as SGHRS and CDR2 as YFSETQ. The CDR3 is 15 residues long. The CDR3 sequence: CASSSGLAFQETQYF. As DNA, the CDR3 is TGCGCCAGCAGCAGTGGACTAGCGTTCCAAGAGACGCAGTACTTC.

This clonotype was seen ten or more times. The V call is TRBV28, the J call TRBJ2-2, with D uncertain. The V gene's germline CDR1 is MDHEN and CDR2 SYDVKM. Between the trimmed V and J ends, which lost 2 bases and 9 bases, there was a span of 10 bases. CDR3 length equals 13 residues. CDR3 protein: CASSLNGFRELFF. DNA of the CDR3: TGTGCCAGCAGTTTAAATGGCTTCCGGGAGCTGTTTTTT.

V usage is TRBV19 and J usage is TRBJ1-5; D possibly corresponds to TRBD1 (6 bases). This CDR3 comprises 15 residues. Germline V gene sequence: CDR1 LNHDA, CDR2 SQIVND (reference sequence). V was trimmed by 4 bases and J by 5 bases, leaving 15 bases between them. The CDR3 bases are TGTGCCAGTAGTAAAGGCAGGGGCGTGGATCAGCCCCAGCATTTT. Residues: CASSKGRGVDQPQHF.

This clonotype was counted at least ten times. The chain carries TRBV5-5 and TRBJ1-5; D uncertain. The germline CDR1 and CDR2 sequences are SGHKS and YYEKEE (reference sequence). This CDR3 has 13 residues. Trimming shortened V by 4 bases and J by 1 base, and 6 bases separated the two germline ends. The CDR3 nucleotides are TGTGCCAGCAGCCGACAAAGCAATCAGCCCCAGCATTTT. Translating it yields CASSRQSNQPQHF.

This clonotype was picked up a small number of times. A read error may account for a junction end that differs from germline. The rearrangement links TRBV4-1 to TRBJ1-1, with D maybe TRBD1 (6 bases). The V gene's germline CDR1 is MGHRA and CDR2 YSYEKL. The CDR3 runs to 15 residues. The CDR3 loop reads CASSSTVRGRTEACF. The CDR3 nucleotides read TGCGCCAGCAGCTCTACGGTCAGGGGAAGAACTGAAGCTTGCTTT.

This clonotype showed up just a few times. The chain uses TRBV15 and TRBJ2-5, with D possibly TRBD2 on 6 matching bases. Germline CDR1 and CDR2: LNHNV and YYDKDF (reference sequence). CDR3 size: 17 residues. V lost 2 bases, J lost 1 base, and 17 bases lay in between. CDR3 in amino acids: CATSRPSRLAIQETQYF. The CDR3, as DNA: TGTGCCACCAGCAGACCCTCCCGGCTAGCGATCCAAGAGACCCAGTACTTC.

This chain uses TRBV10-1 with TRBJ2-2; D remains ambiguous. The germline V and J ends were trimmed by 6 bases and 5 bases, with 10 bases remaining between them. This CDR3 contains 13 residues. Germline V gene lookup returns CDR1 WNHNN and CDR2 SYGVQD (reference sequence). The CDR3 spells CASSYDPTGELFF. The CDR3 region has the DNA TGCGCCAGCAGCTACGATCCAACCGGGGAGCTGTTTTTT.

The sample holds many counts of this clonotype. The rearrangement uses TRBV7-9 and TRBJ2-7; a possible D gene is TRBD1 (5 bases). This CDR3 comprises 14 residues. In germline, CDR1 is SEHNR, CDR2 FQNEAQ (reference sequence). V lost 6 bases, J lost 4 bases, and 16 bases lay in between. CDR3 sequence (DNA): TGTGCCAGCAGTTGGACAAGCGACACTTACGAGCAGTACTTC. This gives the protein CASSWTSDTYEQYF.

This clonotype was recorded at least ten times. V usage is TRBV20-1 and J usage is TRBJ2-5, with 8 bases matching TRBD1. The CDR3 contains 14 residues. Germline lookup yields CDR1 DFQATT and CDR2 SNEGSKA (reference sequence). Trimming took 3 bases from V and 5 from J; bases not matched to a gene: 8. The CDR3 sequence is CSARAGQGLETQYF. The CDR3 coding sequence is TGCAGTGCTAGGGCCGGACAGGGTTTGGAGACCCAGTACTTC.

The chain has TRBV6-2 or TRBV6-3 and TRBJ2-5; no firm D call. The CDR3 consists of 10 residues. Germline assignment: CDR1 MNHEY and CDR2 SVGEGT. V was shortened by 6 bases and J by 6 bases, with 5 bases between the two germline ends. CDR3 DNA: TGTGCCAGCAGGATGAAGACCCAGTACTTC. Translated: CASRMKTQYF.

The chain uses TRBV2 and TRBJ2-5, with D perhaps TRBD2 (5 bases). This CDR3 spans 13 amino acids. V was shortened by 6 bases and J by 3 bases, with 11 bases between the two germline ends. Per the germline V gene, CDR1 is SNHLY and CDR2 is FYNNEI. The DNA for the CDR3 is TGTGCCAGCAGAAGATACGGGAAAGAGACCCAGTACTTC. Its translation: CASRRYGKETQYF.

The table lists this clonotype with many counts. The gene calls are TRBV12-3 or TRBV12-4 and TRBJ1-1; D gene uncertain. V dropped 4 bases and J dropped 0 bases, with 6 bases sitting between them. The CDR3 length is 13 residues. The CDR3 sequence is CASSSKLNTEAFF. CDR3 in DNA: TGTGCCAGCAGTTCTAAGTTGAACACTGAAGCTTTCTTT.

This clonotype was detected only a few times. The chain carries TRBV6-1 and TRBJ2-7; 12 positions match TRBD2. Germline V gene sequence: CDR1 MNHNS, CDR2 SASEGT. The CDR3 extends over 15 amino acids. V was pared by 5 bases and J by 6 bases, with 8 bases of the junction left unmatched. The CDR3 spells CASSQLAGGRSEQYF. CDR3 coding DNA: TGTGCCAGCAGTCAACTAGCGGGAGGACGTAGCGAGCAGTACTTC.